A single sample gave rise to the 32 T cell receptor beta chains below, sequenced in a study of T-cell memory formation after mild COVID-19 (dated by TCRdb to 2020 to 2022). Library preparation employed 5' RACE. The instrument was an Illumina NovaSeq 6000. TCRdb ran its own pipeline on the public reads, namely fastp trimming at Q25 and MiXCR clone calling, and kept in-frame beta chains. Each entry merges the rows of one CDR3 protein and shows their most common DNA and genes. Across this sample there are 100,000 to 120,000 distinct CDR3 sequences, with 15% to 20% seen only once. The ten largest clonotypes hold over 4.5% of the sample. Source material: PBMCs or a T cell subset sorted from them (not recorded which). Receptors were obtained from a young man who had mild COVID-19 (a few samples of this study predate the infection). The sample titles of this study are shuffled in the database, so cell type and time point are left out; the donor was told from shared clones.

In its sample, this clonotype was seen many times. The chain has TRBV12-3 or TRBV12-4 and TRBJ2-5; no reliable D call. The CDR3 runs to 15 residues. V was clipped by 3 bases and J by 7 bases, with 18 bases between them. The CDR3 bases are TGTGCCAGCAGTTTTCAGGACGGATATTTACTGACCCAGTACTTC. Translated, it gives CASSFQDGYLLTQYF.

The chain employs TRBV7-8 and TRBJ1-1; no clear D gene. The V end was cut by 8 bases, the J end by 1 base, with 17 bases between. The CDR3 length is 15 residues. The germline V gene has CDR1 SGHVS and CDR2 FQNEAQ. The chain's CDR3 is CASSPTVQTNTEAFF. The CDR3 DNA reads as TGTGCCAGCTCGCCTACGGTACAAACGAACACTGAAGCTTTCTTT.

This clonotype was observed a handful of times. The CDR3 loop reads CSARQGFVIEGYTF. CDR3 DNA: TGCAGTGCGAGACAGGGGTTCGTAATCGAGGGCTACACCTTC. J is TRBJ1-2 and V is TRBV20-1; 8 bases match TRBD1. Germline assignment: CDR1 DFQATT and CDR2 SNEGSKA (reference sequence). The length of the CDR3 is 14 residues. Trimming cost V 6 bases and J 8 bases; bases outside gene matches: 14.

This clonotype has more than one count but fewer than ten. The V gene is TRBV10-2, the J gene TRBJ1-1; unclear D gene. The CDR3 consists of 13 residues. CDR1 and CDR2 from the germline V gene are WSHSY and SAAADI. V dropped 6 bases and J dropped 1 base, with 9 bases sitting between them. DNA of the CDR3: TGCGCCAGCAGCGCTCACGCGAACACTGAAGCTTTCTTT. This encodes CASSAHANTEAFF.

The chain recombines TRBV4-1 with TRBJ1-2; 9 bases are a match to TRBD1. V lost 4 bases and J lost 8; bases outside the gene matches: 8. Germline CDR1 and CDR2: MGHRA and YSYEKL. The CDR3 is 14 residues long. As DNA, the CDR3 is TGCGCCAGCAGCCGACCGGGACAGGGTTACGGCTACACCTTC. This translates into CASSRPGQGYGYTF.

This clonotype was detected ten times or more. The CDR3 sequence: CASSQDGQGRQPQHF. The CDR3 DNA follows: TGCGCCAGCAGCCAAGATGGGCAGGGGAGGCAGCCCCAGCATTTT. The chain recombines TRBV4-3 with TRBJ1-5, with D possibly being TRBD1 (6 bases). This CDR3 region has 15 residues. Trimming took 0 bases from V and 7 from J, leaving 13 bases between them. Germline-derived CDR1 and CDR2 are LGHNA and YSLEER.

The chain links TRBV19 to TRBJ2-3; tentative D call: TRBD2 (5 bases). CDR1 and CDR2 from the germline V gene are LNHDA and SQIVND (reference sequence). The CDR3 consists of 15 residues. Trimming removed 6 bases from V and 0 bases from J, with 13 bases in between. The CDR3 loop reads CASSQRTYSTDTQYF. The CDR3 DNA follows: TGTGCCAGTAGCCAACGGACTTATAGCACAGATACGCAGTATTTT.

The CDR3: CASSLGAGWQETQYF. The CDR3, as DNA: TGTGCCAGCAGCTTAGGTGCAGGGTGGCAAGAGACCCAGTACTTC. The chain recombines TRBV7-8 with TRBJ2-5; D perhaps matches TRBD1 (5 bases). V gave up 1 base and J gave up 2 bases, with 11 bases separating them. The CDR3 runs 15 residues. Germline CDR1 is SGHVS and CDR2 is FQNEAQ.

The chain recombines TRBV4-3 with TRBJ2-5, with TRBD2 identical over 7 bases. The CDR3 has 15 residues. In germline, CDR1 is LGHNA, CDR2 YSLEER. Losses at the gene ends were 3 bases for V and 3 bases for J; bases not matched to a gene: 7. CDR3 DNA: TGCGCCAGCAGCCAGGATACTAGCGTCGAAGAGACCCAGTACTTC. As protein: CASSQDTSVEETQYF.

The chain joins TRBV20-1 to TRBJ1-1; D perhaps matches TRBD1 (6 bases). This CDR3 has 14 residues. V was clipped by 1 base and J by 4 bases, with 13 bases between them. Germline lookup yields CDR1 DFQATT and CDR2 SNEGSKA (reference sequence). The chain's CDR3 is CSARGVGGSTEAFF. The DNA of the CDR3 is TGCAGTGCTAGAGGGGTAGGGGGAAGCACTGAAGCTTTCTTT.

J is TRBJ1-2 and V is TRBV5-1; D remains unclear. Deletions cut 2 bases from V and 4 bases from J, with 15 bases between. The CDR3 loop spans 15 amino acids. Germline-derived CDR1 and CDR2 are SGHRS and YFSETQ. Here the CDR3 DNA reads TGCGCCAGCAGCTTAGTAGAGAGAGACCCCTATGGCTACACCTTC. This translates into CASSLVERDPYGYTF.

The rearrangement joins TRBV20-1 to TRBJ2-5; 12 bases map to TRBD2. V shed 1 base and J 2 bases; nucleotides not matched to a gene: 8. CDR1 and CDR2 (germline): DFQATT, SNEGSKA (reference sequence). The CDR3 is 17 amino acids. The CDR3 loop reads CSARVTFGLAGQETQYF. CDR3 bases: TGCAGTGCTAGAGTTACTTTTGGACTAGCGGGGCAAGAGACCCAGTACTTC.

This clonotype came up a few times. The rearrangement links TRBV20-1 to TRBJ1-5; D unresolved. CDR3 length equals 13 residues. CDR1 and CDR2 from the germline V gene are DFQATT and SNEGSKA (reference sequence). V was clipped by 5 bases and J by 3 bases, with 11 bases between them. CDR3 sequence: CSALPGNNQPQHF. CDR3 coding DNA: TGCAGTGCTCTTCCAGGCAACAATCAGCCCCAGCATTTT.

The rearrangement links TRBV18 to TRBJ2-3, with D perhaps given as TRBD1 or TRBD2 (5 bases each). CDR1 and CDR2 (germline): KGHSH, LQKENI. V lost 5 bases to trimming and J lost 0 bases, with 15 bases between them. The CDR3 has 16 residues. The CDR3 here is CASSSRDLFSTDTQYF. The CDR3 DNA reads TGTGCCAGCTCATCCCGGGACCTCTTTAGCACAGATACGCAGTATTTT.

J is TRBJ2-7 and V is TRBV5-6; 7 nucleotides agree with TRBD1. Germline CDR1 is SGHDT and CDR2 is YYEEEE. V lost 1 base to trimming and J lost 1 base; unmatched junction nucleotides: 2. The CDR3 consists of 14 residues. CDR3 loop: CASSLPGQSYEQYV. DNA for the CDR3: TGTGCCAGCAGCTTGCCGGGACAGTCCTACGAGCAGTACGTC.

This clonotype was counted a few times. J is TRBJ2-4 and V is TRBV3-1; weak D call: TRBD2 (6 bases). Trimming shortened V by 4 bases and J by 5 bases, and 12 bases separated the two germline ends. The CDR3 loop spans 14 amino acids. Germline V gives CDR1 LGHDT, CDR2 YNNKEL (reference sequence). The CDR3 coding sequence is TGTGCCAGCAGCCTACAGTGGGAGGAAAACATTCAGTACTTC. Translated: CASSLQWEENIQYF. The full variable domain, its missing parts supplied by reference TRBV3-1 and TRBJ2-4, is DTAVSQTPKYLVTQMGNDKSIKCEQNLGHDTMYWYKQDSKKFLKIMFSYNNKELIINETVPNRFSPKSPDKAHLNLHINSLELGDSAVYFCASSLQWEENIQYFGAGTRLSVL.

V and J are TRBV7-9 and TRBJ1-2, with no clear D. The V gene's germline CDR1 is SEHNR and CDR2 FQNEAQ (reference sequence). This CDR3 spans 15 amino acids. The germline V and J ends were trimmed by 5 bases and 4 bases, with 17 bases remaining between them. CDR3 sequence: CASSATGRIFYGYTF. The DNA of the CDR3 is TGTGCCAGCAGCGCAACCGGCCGGATTTTCTATGGCTACACCTTC.

This chain links TRBV28 with TRBJ1-5; D remains unclear. CDR1 is MDHEN and CDR2 is SYDVKM in the germline V gene. Trimming shortened V by 5 bases and J by 7 bases, and 9 bases separated the two germline ends. The CDR3 consists of 12 residues. The CDR3 region is CASSAYRQPQHF. CDR3 sequence (DNA): TGTGCCAGCAGTGCTTACCGGCAGCCCCAGCATTTT.

V is TRBV20-1 and J is TRBJ2-3; D call uncertain. The CDR3 runs 11 residues. Germline-derived CDR1 and CDR2 are DFQATT and SNEGSKA (reference sequence). Trimming stripped 0 bases from V and 6 bases from J, with 4 bases between. CDR3: CSARDRDTQYF. The CDR3 DNA is TGCAGTGCTAGAGACCGGGATACGCAGTATTTT.

This clonotype occurred many times. V usage is TRBV15 and J usage is TRBJ2-3; D possibly uses TRBD1 or TRBD2 (5 bases each). The CDR3 runs 14 residues. V was shortened by 5 bases and J by 2 bases, with 11 bases between the two germline ends. Germline V gene sequence: CDR1 LNHNV, CDR2 YYDKDF (reference sequence). The CDR3 region has the DNA TGTGCCACCAGCGGATGGGACCTCACAGATACGCAGTATTTT. It is translated as CATSGWDLTDTQYF.

In this sample, this clonotype turned up once. This chain connects TRBV7-2 to TRBJ1-3; D possibly corresponds to TRBD1 (6 bases). V was shortened by 5 bases and J by 1 base, with 15 bases between the two germline ends. The germline V gene encodes CDR1 SGHTA and CDR2 FQGNSA. The CDR3 runs to 16 residues. CDR3 region: CASSPDSRESGNTIYF. The CDR3 coding sequence is TGTGCCAGCAGCCCGGACAGTCGGGAATCTGGAAACACCATATATTTT.

This clonotype was counted only a few times. The V gene is TRBV4-3, the J gene TRBJ2-7, with 7 bases matching TRBD2. Germline V gives CDR1 LGHNA, CDR2 YSLEER. This CDR3 comprises 15 residues. The J segment lost 7 bases and the V segment lost 0 bases, leaving 9 bases of the junction unmatched. CDR3 nucleotide sequence: TGCGCCAGCAGCCAAGAAGGGCGGGGGAAGGATGAGCAGTACTTC. Protein product: CASSQEGRGKDEQYF.

This clonotype was detected only a few times. The CDR3, as DNA: TGTGCCAGCAGCTTAGCAGGGGTCGCTGAAGCTTTCTTT. This encodes CASSLAGVAEAFF. The chain recombines TRBV7-9 with TRBJ1-1, with TRBD1 as a possible D gene (5 bases). Germline CDR1 SEHNR, CDR2 FQNEAQ (reference sequence). The V gene lost 0 bases and the J gene lost 6 bases, with 8 bases spanning the gap. The CDR3 has 13 residues.

This clonotype was found a few times. The chain carries TRBV6-6 and TRBJ1-2; D perhaps matches TRBD1 (5 bases). V was pared by 7 bases and J by 4 bases, with 16 bases between. CDR1 and CDR2 from the germline V gene are MNHNY and SVGAGI (reference sequence). This CDR3 contains 14 residues. For the CDR3, the DNA is TGTGCCAGCACCATTAGGGGCAGGACCTATGGCTACACCTTC. This codes for CASTIRGRTYGYTF.

This clonotype was found a few times. V is TRBV4-2 and J is TRBJ1-4; D perhaps matches TRBD1 (5 bases). The CDR3 has 15 residues. Germline CDR1 and CDR2: LGHNA and YNFKEQ. Deletions cut 4 bases from V and 5 bases from J, with 14 bases between. CDR3 amino acids: CASSRDWGENEKLFF. DNA of the CDR3: TGTGCCAGCAGCCGAGATTGGGGGGAGAATGAAAAACTGTTTTTT.

Points on this clonotype: It is unclear where the CDR3 begins or ends on the DNA, so no DNA is shown, and the CDR3 is as TCRdb lists it. The chain uses TRBV6-5 and TRBJ1-6. The CDR3 sequence runs 13 residues, both termini included. Germline V gene data show CDR1 as MNHEY and CDR2 as SVGAGI. The CDR3 spells CASSYTFGSPLHF.

The chain links TRBV18 to TRBJ1-3; D is ambiguous. The germline V gene encodes CDR1 KGHSH and CDR2 LQKENI. This CDR3 contains 14 residues. The V and J ends lost 2 bases and 0 bases respectively, with 5 bases between them. The CDR3 DNA is TGTGCCAGCTCACCAATGTCCTCTGGAAACACCATATATTTT. Translated, it gives CASSPMSSGNTIYF.

This clonotype was counted only a few times. The rearrangement links TRBV12-3 or TRBV12-4 to TRBJ1-5; tentatively, D is TRBD1 (5 bases). Trimming cost V 1 base and J 7 bases, with 11 bases left between them. The CDR3 extends over 14 amino acids. As DNA, the CDR3 is TGTGCCAGCAGTTTAGATCCGGGACCGCAGCCCCAGCATTTT. Translated: CASSLDPGPQPQHF.

The chain is built from TRBV7-2 and TRBJ1-1, with D possibly TRBD1 on 6 matching bases. Deletions cut 3 bases from V and 0 bases from J, with 11 bases between. CDR3 length: 15 residues. Germline V gene sequence: CDR1 SGHTA, CDR2 FQGNSA. The CDR3 spells CASSFRGAVNTEAFF. CDR3 DNA: TGTGCCAGCAGCTTCCGGGGGGCGGTGAACACTGAAGCTTTCTTT. The whole variable domain, filled in from reference TRBV7-2 and TRBJ1-1, reads GAGVSQSPSNKVTEKGKDVELRCDPISGHTALYWYRQSLGQGLEFLIYFQGNSAPDKSGLPSDRFSAERTGGSVSTLTIQRTQQEDSAVYLCASSFRGAVNTEAFFGQGTRLTVV.

This clonotype was recorded a few times. The CDR3 DNA follows: TGCAGTGCTAGGACATCTCCTACCTACGAGCAGTACTTC. As protein: CSARTSPTYEQYF. The genes are TRBV20-1 and TRBJ2-7; D call uncertain. Germline V gene data show CDR1 as DFQATT and CDR2 as SNEGSKA (reference sequence). Trimming took off 3 bases at V and 2 bases at J, with 11 bases between the two ends. The CDR3 has 13 residues.

This clonotype was counted only a few times. V gene TRBV10-3 combines with J gene TRBJ2-5; 11 bases agree with TRBD1. The CDR3 spans 15 residues. Unmatched junction bases numbered 7, after V lost 4 bases and J lost 6 bases. CDR1 is ENHRY, CDR2 SYGVKD, per germline. Written as DNA, the CDR3 is TGTGCCATCAGTGCCGGGGACAGGGGGTGGCAGACCCAGTACTTC. Residues: CAISAGDRGWQTQYF.

This rearrangement joins TRBV4-1 to TRBJ2-7, with 8 nucleotides matching TRBD1. Germline CDR1 MGHRA, CDR2 YSYEKL. The CDR3 is made up of 12 amino acids. With V trimmed by 2 bases and J by 13 bases, 7 bases remained unmatched. CDR3 sequence: CASSQPGGFVYV. In nucleotides, the CDR3 is TGCGCCAGCAGCCAACCAGGGGGCTTTGTTTACGTC.